The next 18 T cell receptor beta chains were all read from a single sample in a study of molecular identifiers for immune sequencing clone quantification. TCRdb ran MiXCR on the PCR reads and lists one entry per CDR3 protein. Of about 89,000 distinct CDR3 sequences listed, under 20% were seen once; the top ten hold about 0.85%. Input material: naive CD8+ T cells from blood, with Jurkat cell RNA spiked in. Subset meaning: FACS-sorted CD8+CD4-CCR7+CD45RA+ naive T cells. These receptors originate from a human donor in good health. Some libraries in this study had Jurkat cell RNA spiked in.

This clonotype has more than one count but fewer than ten. The V and J genes are TRBV4-1 and TRBJ1-1; 7 nucleotides align to TRBD1. The germline gives CDR1 MGHRA, CDR2 YSYEKL. V lost 3 bases and J lost 6; bases outside the gene matches: 13. This CDR3 spans 16 amino acids. In DNA form, the CDR3 reads TGCGCCAGCAGCCACGTCCCGGGACAGAGGAGGGCTGAAGCTTTCTTT. It codes for CASSHVPGQRRAEAFF.

The table lists this clonotype with many counts. The V and J genes are TRBV29-1 and TRBJ2-7; 12 positions match TRBD1. CDR3 length: 14 residues. The V segment lost 3 bases and the J segment 3 bases; nucleotides outside the gene matches: 3. Germline V gene sequence: CDR1 SQVTM, CDR2 ANQGSEA. The CDR3 here is CSVEGQGADYEQYF. DNA of the CDR3: TGCAGCGTTGAGGGACAGGGGGCCGACTACGAGCAGTACTTC.

Regarding this clonotype: A much larger clone sits a single nucleotide away, making a read error possible. This sequence joins TRBV11-3 and TRBJ1-3, with D possibly matching TRBD1 (5 bases). The CDR3 totals 14 residues. The germline gives CDR1 SGHNT, CDR2 YENEEA. V lost 5 bases to trimming and J lost 2 bases, with 10 bases between them. The CDR3 DNA is TGTGCCAGCAGCACCGACAGCCCTGGAAACACCATATATTTT. This codes for CASSTDSPGNTIYF.

The table lists this clonotype with many counts. The chain couples TRBV6-5 to TRBJ2-7, with D maybe TRBD1 (6 bases). This CDR3 comprises 15 residues. Between the trimmed V and J ends, which lost 6 bases and 6 bases, there was a span of 21 bases. Germline values: CDR1 MNHEY, CDR2 SVGAGI. This CDR3 reads CASSTNPTGTFEQYF. DNA for the CDR3: TGTGCCAGCAGCACAAACCCAACAGGGACGTTCGAGCAGTACTTC.

Turning to this clonotype: Being one base from a much bigger clone, this may be a read error. The chain carries TRBV3-1 and TRBJ2-7; tentatively, D is TRBD2 (5 bases). CDR1 is LGHDT and CDR2 is YNNKEL in the germline V gene (reference sequence). The CDR3 is made up of 16 amino acids. The CDR3 DNA reads TGTGCCGGCAGCCGTTCTATTGGCGGGTTTGGGTACGAGCAGTACTTC. It translates to CAGSRSIGGFGYEQYF.

This clonotype was counted ten times or more. The rearrangement uses TRBV12-3 or TRBV12-4 and TRBJ1-1, with 9 bases aligning to TRBD1. This CDR3 is built from 14 residues. This CDR3 is CAWRTGDIRTEAFF. CDR3 DNA: TGTGCTTGGAGGACAGGGGATATTCGCACTGAAGCTTTCTTT.

Ten or more counts support this clonotype. This rearrangement joins TRBV5-6 to TRBJ2-3; 8 nucleotides agree with TRBD2. This CDR3 contains 16 residues. V shed 1 base, J shed 1 base, and the junction held 5 bases outside the gene matches. Looked up from germline, CDR1 is SGHDT and CDR2 is YYEEEE. In DNA, the CDR3 is TGTGCCAGCAGCTTGTTTGGTAGCGGGGGCACAGATACGCAGTATTTT. Amino acid sequence: CASSLFGSGGTDTQYF.

This clonotype has a handful of counts. V usage is TRBV7-6 and J usage is TRBJ2-7; 10 bases are shared with TRBD2. With 5 bases clipped from V and 4 bases from J, the junction kept 11 bases outside the gene matches. This CDR3 contains 16 residues. Per the germline V gene, CDR1 is SGHVS and CDR2 is FNYEAQ. The CDR3 nucleotides are TGTGCCAGCAGCCCAACCCTAGCGGGAGAAACGTACGAGCAGTACTTC. Amino acids: CASSPTLAGETYEQYF. Supplemented by reference TRBV7-6 and TRBJ2-7, the full variable domain reads GAGVSQSPRYKVTKRGQDVALRCDPISGHVSLYWYRQALGQGPEFLTYFNYEAQQDKSGLPNDRFSAERPEGSISTLTIQRTEQRDSAMYRCASSPTLAGETYEQYFGPGTRLTVT.

This clonotype was counted ten times or more. The chain uses TRBV4-3 and TRBJ2-7; 7 bases align to TRBD1. Germline values: CDR1 LGHNA, CDR2 YSLEER. The CDR3 spans 13 residues. V shed 2 bases and J 5 bases; nucleotides not matched to a gene: 3. This CDR3 reads CASSQYRGNEQYF. The CDR3 DNA sequence: TGCGCCAGCAGCCAATACAGGGGCAACGAGCAGTACTTC.

This clonotype was observed a few times. The gene calls are TRBV2 and TRBJ2-2; 10 bases are shared with TRBD2. Unmatched junction bases numbered 6, after V lost 3 bases and J lost 5 bases. Per the germline V gene, CDR1 is SNHLY and CDR2 is FYNNEI. The CDR3 loop spans 16 amino acids. In nucleotides, the CDR3 is TGTGCCAGCAGTGATCTAGCGGGAGTACAAACCGGGGAGCTGTTTTTT. Its protein is CASSDLAGVQTGELFF.

This clonotype was detected many times. The chain recombines TRBV19 with TRBJ1-2; D possibly corresponds to TRBD1 (6 bases). The germline V gene encodes CDR1 LNHDA and CDR2 SQIVND (reference sequence). This CDR3 is built from 13 residues. Trimming removed 3 bases from V and 8 bases from J, with 13 bases in between. CDR3 loop: CASSMTGVGGYTF. The CDR3 nucleotides are TGTGCCAGTAGTATGACAGGAGTTGGAGGCTACACCTTC. Drawing the rest from reference TRBV19 and TRBJ1-2, the complete variable domain is DGGITQSPKYLFRKEGQNVTLSCEQNLNHDAMYWYRQDPGQGLRLIYYSQIVNDFQKGDIAEGYSVSREKKESFPLTVTSAQKNPTAFYLCASSMTGVGGYTFGSGTRLTVV.

This clonotype was seen ten or more times. This rearrangement joins TRBV20-1 to TRBJ2-7; 11 bases match TRBD2. This CDR3 region has 15 residues. With V trimmed by 2 bases and J by 2 bases, 5 bases remained unmatched. CDR1 and CDR2 from the germline V gene are DFQATT and SNEGSKA (reference sequence). DNA for the CDR3: TGCAGTGCTAGACCCTTGACTAGCGGGACCTACGAGCAGTACTTC. Residues: CSARPLTSGTYEQYF.

This clonotype has at least ten counts. The rearrangement joins TRBV2 to TRBJ2-7; D gene unclear. Germline V gene lookup returns CDR1 SNHLY and CDR2 FYNNEI. Trimming shortened V by 1 base and J by 3 bases, and 4 bases separated the two germline ends. The CDR3 is 12 residues long. The CDR3: CASSEGVYEQYF. The CDR3 DNA reads as TGTGCCAGCAGTGAAGGGGTCTACGAGCAGTACTTC.

This clonotype was seen at least ten times. The genes are TRBV12-3 or TRBV12-4 and TRBJ2-6, with unresolved D. V lost 1 base, J lost 2 bases, and 6 bases lay in between. This CDR3 comprises 15 residues. The CDR3 DNA follows: TGTGCCAGCAGTTTAGACTCAGCTGGGGCCAACGTCCTGACTTTC. Translating it yields CASSLDSAGANVLTF.

In this sample, this clonotype turned up many times. The chain is built from TRBV20-1 and TRBJ1-5; D unclear. V was clipped by 6 bases and J by 0 bases, with 12 bases between them. Germline loops: CDR1 DFQATT, CDR2 SNEGSKA (reference sequence). The CDR3 runs 14 residues. The CDR3 is CSARGGFSNQPQHF. DNA for the CDR3: TGCAGTGCACGTGGTGGGTTTAGCAATCAGCCCCAGCATTTT.

In its sample, this clonotype was seen many times. The rearrangement joins TRBV6-2 or TRBV6-3 to TRBJ2-2, with a possible D match to TRBD2 (6 bases). CDR3 length: 15 amino acids. Germline values: CDR1 MNHEY, CDR2 SVGEGT. V was pared by 2 bases and J by 6 bases, with 13 bases between. This CDR3 reads CASSYGGSIAGELFF. In nucleotides, the CDR3 is TGTGCCAGCAGTTACGGGGGGAGTATTGCCGGGGAGCTGTTTTTT.

About this clonotype: Just one base apart from a much larger clone, this may be a read error. The chain uses TRBV5-1 and TRBJ2-2; 8 bases agree with TRBD2. Germline V CDR1 and CDR2: SGHRS, YFSETQ. CDR3 size: 14 residues. DNA for the CDR3: TGCGCCAGCAGCGTCGGGGGGGCCGTTGGGGAGCTGCTTTTT. As protein: CASSVGGAVGELLF.

This clonotype was seen many times. The chain has TRBV6-5 and TRBJ2-5; 12 positions agree with TRBD2. The CDR3 totals 16 residues. The V and J ends lost 4 bases and 5 bases, in that order; junction bases with no gene match: 8. Germline values: CDR1 MNHEY, CDR2 SVGAGI. CDR3 DNA: TGTGCCAGCAGTTCTCTAGCGGGGGGGCCGCGGGAGACCCAGTACTTC. Translated, it gives CASSSLAGGPRETQYF.